These 17 T cell receptor beta chains were sequenced from one sample in a study of blood T cell repertoires in COVID-19. Libraries were prepared by immunoSEQ multiplex PCR; TCRdb keeps only in-frame clonotypes and omits some of them. Of some 300,000 clones in the sample, around 89% were seen once. Material for sequencing was peripheral blood. Receptors were obtained from a woman in her forties or fifties with COVID-19, enrolled during active disease.

A few counts support this clone. This chain connects TRBV7-9 to TRBJ2-1; 9 bases align to TRBD1. Germline V gene data show CDR1 as SEHNR and CDR2 as FQNEAQ (reference sequence). The V segment lost 2 bases and the J segment 4 bases; nucleotides outside the gene matches: 3. This CDR3 has 15 amino acids. The CDR3 bases are TGTGCCAGCAGCTTACGAGGGACAGGGTACAATGAGCAGTTCTTC. Translating it yields CASSLRGTGYNEQFF.

V is TRBV5-4 and J is TRBJ2-7; TRBD1 is a possible D gene (5 bases). Trimming stripped 2 bases from V and 1 base from J, with 10 bases between. The CDR3 sequence is 14 residues long. Looked up from germline, CDR1 is SGHNT and CDR2 is YYREEE (reference sequence). CDR3: CASSLGRASYEQYF. CDR3 DNA sequence: TGTGCCAGCAGCTTAGGCAGGGCATCCTACGAGCAGTACTTC.

This clone showed up just a few times. The chain employs TRBV5-4 and TRBJ2-7; D gene ambiguous. Per the germline V gene, CDR1 is SGHNT and CDR2 is YYREEE (reference sequence). This CDR3 is 12 amino acids long. V lost 0 bases to trimming and J lost 6 bases, with 7 bases between them. The CDR3 sequence: CASSLGSREQYF. CDR3 bases: TGTGCCAGCAGCTTGGGGAGCCGCGAGCAGTACTTC.

The chain employs TRBV6-1 and TRBJ1-4, with D unclear. This CDR3 is built from 11 residues. Deletions cut 2 bases from V and 14 bases from J, with 9 bases between. Germline CDR1 reads MNHNS; CDR2 reads SASEGT. The CDR3 sequence: CASSEISKLFF. CDR3 sequence (DNA): TGTGCCAGCAGTGAAATCTCTAAGCTGTTTTTT.

The rearrangement uses TRBV4-1 and TRBJ2-5, with no clear D. Germline CDR1 MGHRA, CDR2 YSYEKL. V gave up 2 bases and J gave up 1 base, with 11 bases separating them. The CDR3 runs to 15 residues. CDR3 nucleotide sequence: TGCGCCAGCAGCCAATCGGAGAGCATCCAAGAGACCCAGTACTTC. This codes for CASSQSESIQETQYF.

The rearrangement uses TRBV11-2 and TRBJ1-2, with 9 bases fitting TRBD1. Germline V gene data show CDR1 as SGHAT and CDR2 as FQNNGV. V gave up 4 bases and J gave up 5 bases; unmatched junction bases: 8. This CDR3 is 15 amino acids long. CDR3 residues: CASSSNRGLWYGYTF. CDR3 in DNA: TGTGCCAGCAGCTCCAACAGGGGGCTCTGGTATGGCTACACCTTC.

The chain employs TRBV11-3 and TRBJ1-4; 7 positions match TRBD1. CDR1 and CDR2 (germline): SGHNT, YENEEA. V lost 7 bases and J lost 0; bases outside the gene matches: 5. The CDR3 length is 15 residues. The CDR3 bases are TGTGCCAGCAATGGAGGGGGCGCAACTAATGAAAAACTGTTTTTT. It encodes CASNGGGATNEKLFF.

A note on this clone: A junction end diverges from the germline sequence, so it may reflect a read error. The gene calls are TRBV3-1 (or the pseudogene TRBV3-2) and TRBJ2-1, with 8 bases aligning to TRBD2. The CDR3 extends over 17 amino acids. The germline gives CDR1 LGHDT, CDR2 YNNKEL (reference sequence). Here the CDR3 DNA reads TGTGCCAGCACCCAAAAGGGTAGCGGGGAAACCTACAATGAGCAGTTCTTC. Amino acids: CASTQKGSGETYNEQFF.

This sequence joins TRBV6-2 or TRBV6-3 and TRBJ2-5; D might be TRBD2 (6 bases). V lost 4 bases and J 2 bases, leaving 20 bases between the germline ends. The CDR3 has 17 amino acids. Germline CDR1 reads MNHEY; CDR2 reads SVGEGT. For the CDR3, the DNA is TGTGCCAGCAGTTCCGGAAGTTTAGCGGATTTTCAAGAGACCCAGTACTTC. Translated: CASSSGSLADFQETQYF.

The chain uses TRBV2 and TRBJ1-2, with no clear D. The germline CDR1 and CDR2 sequences are SNHLY and FYNNEI. The CDR3 contains 13 residues. Trimming cost V 4 bases and J 2 bases, with 8 bases left between them. The CDR3 DNA reads as TGTGCCAGCAGTGTGAAGCAAAACTATGGCTACACCTTC. Protein sequence: CASSVKQNYGYTF.

The rearrangement links TRBV6-5 to TRBJ2-1; TRBD2 matches at 8 bases. Germline values: CDR1 MNHEY, CDR2 SVGAGI. This CDR3 region has 14 residues. The V segment lost 6 bases and the J segment 7 bases; nucleotides outside the gene matches: 8. CDR3 amino acids: CASRSPGLGNEQFF. The CDR3 nucleotides read TGTGCCAGCAGGTCACCGGGACTAGGGAATGAGCAGTTCTTC.

This clone was counted only a few times. Other nucleotide sequences from this sample produce the same CDR3. This sequence joins TRBV27 and TRBJ1-2; TRBD1 is a possible D gene (5 bases). The V end was cut by 2 bases, the J end by 4 bases, with 8 bases between. Germline CDR1 and CDR2: MNHEY and SMNVEV (reference sequence). This CDR3 is built from 13 residues. The CDR3 loop is CASSLGQGYGYTF. CDR3 in DNA: TGTGCCAGCAGTTTAGGGCAGGGCTATGGCTACACCTTC.

This chain connects TRBV30 to TRBJ1-3; 7 bases map to TRBD1. The V and J ends lost 5 bases and 4 bases, in that order; junction bases with no gene match: 11. Germline assignment: CDR1 GTSNPN and CDR2 SVGIG (reference sequence). This CDR3 spans 15 amino acids. The CDR3 loop is CAWALDRPQGNTIYF. The CDR3 coding sequence is TGTGCCTGGGCCCTGGACAGGCCCCAAGGAAACACCATATATTTT.

The chain combines TRBV9 with TRBJ1-2, with 11 bases fitting TRBD1. Germline V gives CDR1 SGDLS, CDR2 YYNGEE. With V trimmed by 4 bases and J by 8 bases, 7 bases remained unmatched. There are 14 residues in the CDR3. The CDR3 loop is CASSMGQGVGGYTF. CDR3 DNA sequence: TGTGCCAGCAGCATGGGACAGGGGGTCGGGGGCTACACCTTC.

The chain combines TRBV19 with TRBJ2-3; 10 nucleotides match TRBD2. The germline V gene has CDR1 LNHDA and CDR2 SQIVND (reference sequence). Trimming at V came to 9 bases and at J to 1 base, leaving 1 base not matched to a gene. The CDR3 extends over 13 amino acids. CDR3 sequence: CASGTSGTDTQYF. For the CDR3, the DNA is TGTGCCAGCGGGACTAGCGGCACAGATACGCAGTATTTT.

The J gene is TRBJ2-7, the V gene TRBV2; no definite D call. Deletions cut 3 bases from V and 0 bases from J, with 12 bases between. The CDR3 runs to 15 residues. Germline V lookup: CDR1 SNHLY, CDR2 FYNNEI. The CDR3 region has the DNA TGTGCCAGCAGTGACCTCCCCCCTCTCTCCTACGAGCAGTACTTC. It codes for CASSDLPPLSYEQYF.

The chain links TRBV15 to TRBJ2-7; 10 positions agree with TRBD1. Germline V CDR1 and CDR2: LNHNV, YYDKDF (reference sequence). The CDR3 extends over 15 amino acids. J was trimmed by 2 bases and V by 4 bases; bases with no gene match: 5. CDR3 in amino acids: CATSTKGQGPYEQYF. CDR3 nucleotide sequence: TGTGCCACCAGCACCAAGGGACAGGGGCCCTACGAGCAGTACTTC.